This T cell receptor (beta chain) was captured by sequencing in a study of shared clonotypes between healthy human individuals. In the study overall: Each donor's CD4 naive and CD4 memory cells filled three plates apiece, CD8 naive two, and CD8 memory one.

Clones were sequenced by immunoSEQ multiplex PCR, and TCRdb holds only the in-frame ones, with some missing. The sample has nearly 600,000 clones, around 95% seen once. From germline, CDR1 is MGHRA and CDR2 YSYEKL. The V and J ends lost 5 bases and 5 bases, in that order; junction bases with no gene match: 5. This CDR3 has 13 amino acids. Study-level findings and limits: The genetic and exposure-history diversity represented was limited by few donors. The four-donor shared clonotypes exceeded non-shared clonotypes in generation probability, with non-shared ones scoring lower.

On this clone: No antigen is known for it.

CD45RO negativity and positive selection for CCR7 defined naive CD8 cells, a population that excluded terminally differentiated effector memory CD45RA+ cells. The source is a woman aged 30 to 39 in good health. Sequenced input: naive CD8+ T cells sorted from blood. The V gene is TRBV4-1, the J gene TRBJ2-7; 8 nucleotides agree with TRBD1. CDR3 protein: CASSYEQGDEQYF. The CDR3 region has the DNA TGCGCCAGCAGCTATGAACAGGGGGACGAGCAGTACTTC.